Following are 24 T cell receptor beta chains from one sample sequenced in a study of shared clonotypes between healthy human individuals. Produced via immunoSEQ multiplex PCR; TCRdb's table is partial and in-frame only. This repertoire shows about 1.1 million clones, about 72% found once; its top ten account for roughly 0.83%. The sample taken for sequencing was memory CD4+ T cells from PBMCs. Subset here: CD45RA-negative fraction. The receptors stem from a man aged 18 to 30 in good health. Some clones in this sample may be carry-over from other donors' samples.

The chain combines TRBV6-5 with TRBJ2-7; D may correspond to TRBD1 or TRBD2 (6 bases each). The CDR3 is 15 amino acids. Germline CDR1 and CDR2: MNHEY and SVGAGI. Trimming shortened V by 5 bases and J by 2 bases, and 16 bases separated the two germline ends. CDR3 protein: CASSPIRRDTYEQYF. The CDR3 bases are TGTGCCAGCAGTCCGATCCGGCGGGACACCTACGAGCAGTACTTC.

The chain is built from TRBV27 and TRBJ2-7; 9 positions match TRBD1. The CDR3 is 15 residues long. Germline V gene lookup returns CDR1 MNHEY and CDR2 SMNVEV (reference sequence). Losses at the gene ends were 5 bases for V and 4 bases for J; bases not matched to a gene: 9. The CDR3 spells CASSLGQGRVYEQYF. The CDR3 DNA reads as TGTGCCAGCAGTCTAGGACAGGGGAGGGTATACGAGCAGTACTTC.

In its sample, this clone was seen a few times. The rearrangement links TRBV6-1 to TRBJ1-4, with no clear D. Germline V CDR1 and CDR2: MNHNS, SASEGT. The CDR3 consists of 15 residues. V shed 7 bases and J shed 1 base, with 13 bases lying between them. The DNA of the CDR3 is TGTGCCAGCAAGGAAGGAGGCAGAACTAATGAAAAACTGTTTTTT. Its translation is CASKEGGRTNEKLFF.

Written as DNA, the CDR3 is TGTGCCACCAGCAGATTTGGGGCCGGGGGACGAAACACCATATATTTT. Translating gives CATSRFGAGGRNTIYF. The chain couples TRBV15 to TRBJ1-3, with D perhaps matching TRBD1 (5 bases). The germline V gene encodes CDR1 LNHNV and CDR2 YYDKDF (reference sequence). With 2 bases removed from V and 5 bases from J, the gap between germline ends came to 16 bases. The CDR3 spans 16 residues.

The chain employs TRBV27 and TRBJ2-7; D gene ambiguous. There are 13 residues in the CDR3. Trimming took off 3 bases at V and 6 bases at J, with 12 bases between the two ends. From germline, CDR1 is MNHEY and CDR2 SMNVEV (reference sequence). The CDR3 spells CASSFVGTPEQYF. For the CDR3, the DNA is TGTGCCAGCAGTTTTGTAGGAACGCCCGAGCAGTACTTC.

Remarks on this clone: An end of the junction differs from the germline gene, which may be a read error. The CDR3 is CASSLGYGNTDTQCF. Here the CDR3 DNA reads TGTGCCAGCAGCTTGGGGTACGGGAACACAGATACGCAGTGTTTT. The rearrangement uses TRBV5-8 and TRBJ2-3; tentative D call: TRBD2 (5 bases). The germline V gene encodes CDR1 SGHTS and CDR2 YDEGEE. This CDR3 region has 15 residues.

The chain carries TRBV30 and TRBJ2-7; D is possibly TRBD1 (7 bases). Germline CDR1 is GTSNPN and CDR2 is SVGIG (reference sequence). The CDR3 contains 14 residues. The V end lost 5 bases, the J end lost 6 bases, and 20 bases lay between the germline ends. The CDR3 loop reads CAWGAGQMTAEQYF. The DNA of the CDR3 is TGTGCCTGGGGCGCGGGACAGATGACGGCCGAGCAGTACTTC.

The chain is built from TRBV7-2 and TRBJ2-3, with 14 nucleotides matching TRBD2. This CDR3 has 18 amino acids. With V trimmed by 2 bases and J by 1 base, 5 bases remained unmatched. Germline V gene data show CDR1 as SGHTA and CDR2 as FQGNSA. As DNA, the CDR3 is TGTGCCAGCAGCTTAACCGGGACTAGCGGGAGTGGCACAGATACGCAGTATTTT. Amino acid sequence: CASSLTGTSGSGTDTQYF.

For this clone: The same CDR3 also results from other DNA sequences found in this sample. The rearrangement links TRBV5-1 to TRBJ2-2, with D possibly TRBD2 on 5 matching bases. The CDR3 runs 15 residues. V gave up 2 bases and J gave up 0 bases, with 8 bases separating them. CDR1 and CDR2 (germline): SGHRS, YFSETQ. In DNA, the CDR3 is TGCGCCAGCAGCTTTGGCGGGTCGAACACCGGGGAGCTGTTTTTT. This sequence encodes CASSFGGSNTGELFF.

The gene calls are TRBV4-1 and TRBJ1-1, with 7 bases fitting TRBD1. CDR1 and CDR2 from the germline V gene are MGHRA and YSYEKL. CDR3 length: 15 amino acids. Germline trimming cut 6 bases from V and 0 bases from J; bases unmatched to any gene: 7. The CDR3 sequence: CASSPRGAVNTEAFF. In nucleotides, the CDR3 is TGCGCCAGCAGTCCCAGGGGGGCGGTGAACACTGAAGCTTTCTTT.

CDR3 protein: CASSPSSGTEQFSYGYTF. CDR3 nucleotide sequence: TGTGCCAGCTCACCATCTTCAGGGACGGAACAATTCAGCTATGGCTACACCTTC. V gene TRBV18 combines with J gene TRBJ1-2, with TRBD1 as a possible D gene (5 bases). This CDR3 spans 18 amino acids. V was clipped by 2 bases and J by 4 bases, with 23 bases between them. In germline, CDR1 is KGHSH, CDR2 LQKENI.

This clone was seen once. This may be a read error, as it is one base from a much larger clone. The chain joins TRBV13 to TRBJ2-7, with TRBD1 matching over 7 bases. Germline V gene lookup returns CDR1 PRHDT and CDR2 FYEKMQ (reference sequence). The CDR3 spans 12 residues. J was trimmed by 3 bases and V by 6 bases; bases with no gene match: 2. For the CDR3, the DNA is TGTGCCAGCAGGAGGGACAGCTACGAGCAGTACTTC. Translated, it gives CASRRDSYEQYF.

This clone has a count of ten or more. This chain connects TRBV5-6 to TRBJ2-2; the D gene is possibly TRBD2 (6 bases). Germline-derived CDR1 and CDR2 are SGHDT and YYEEEE. The length of the CDR3 is 13 residues. Deletions cut 4 bases from V and 4 bases from J, with 8 bases between. The CDR3 coding sequence is TGTGCCAGCAGCCGGGGGATCACCGGGGAGCTGTTTTTT. Its protein product is CASSRGITGELFF. Supplemented by reference TRBV5-6 and TRBJ2-2, the full variable domain reads DAGVTQSPTHLIKTRGQQVTLRCSPKSGHDTVSWYQQALGQGPQFIFQYYEEEERQRGNFPDRFSGHQFPNYSSELNVNALLLGDSALYLCASSRGITGELFFGEGSRLTVL.

About this clone itself: Other DNA variants within this sample encode the same CDR3. This chain uses TRBV28 with TRBJ2-7; D gene unclear. The germline CDR1 and CDR2 sequences are MDHEN and SYDVKM. Trimming removed 1 base from V and 4 bases from J, with 5 bases in between. The CDR3 loop spans 12 amino acids. CDR3 region: CASSLLAYEQYF. The CDR3 nucleotides read TGTGCCAGCAGTTTATTGGCTTACGAGCAGTACTTC.

This chain uses TRBV27 with TRBJ2-3, with 7 bases identical to TRBD2. The CDR3 covers 14 residues. Trimming at V came to 3 bases and at J to 13 bases, leaving 13 bases not matched to a gene. The germline V gene has CDR1 MNHEY and CDR2 SMNVEV (reference sequence). CDR3 sequence reads: CASSFSLAAPREYF. The CDR3 DNA follows: TGTGCCAGCAGTTTTTCCCTAGCGGCCCCTAGGGAGTATTTT.

This clone occurred once. The genes are TRBV4-1 and TRBJ2-7; D possibly corresponds to TRBD1 (6 bases). Germline V gene lookup returns CDR1 MGHRA and CDR2 YSYEKL. Trimming removed 3 bases from V and 0 bases from J, with 12 bases in between. The CDR3 loop spans 15 amino acids. CDR3: CASSHHRATSYEQYF. In nucleotides, the CDR3 is TGCGCCAGCAGCCACCACAGGGCCACCTCCTACGAGCAGTACTTC.

This clone has only one observation. The chain employs TRBV6-5 and TRBJ2-1, with 8 bases aligning to TRBD1. Trimming cost V 2 bases and J 13 bases; bases outside gene matches: 7. Germline CDR1 is MNHEY and CDR2 is SVGAGI. This CDR3 is 13 amino acids long. This CDR3 reads CASSYRQGLSQFF. The CDR3 region has the DNA TGTGCCAGCAGTTACCGACAGGGGTTATCTCAGTTCTTC.

Turning to this clone: The sample carries other DNA sequences with the same CDR3. The chain recombines TRBV29-1 with TRBJ2-5, with a weak D call TRBD2 (6 bases). The V end was cut by 3 bases, the J end by 2 bases, with 7 bases between. Germline V gene sequence: CDR1 SQVTM, CDR2 ANQGSEA. This CDR3 contains 12 residues. CDR3 coding DNA: TGCAGCGTTGAGGAGGGTCAAGAGACCCAGTACTTC. Translated, it gives CSVEEGQETQYF.

The gene calls are TRBV5-1 and TRBJ2-7; D gene uncertain. CDR1 SGHRS and CDR2 YFSETQ come from the germline V gene. V lost 0 bases, J lost 2 bases, and 9 bases lay in between. The CDR3 length is 14 residues. The CDR3 loop reads CASSLARIAYEQYF. DNA of the CDR3: TGCGCCAGCAGCTTGGCGAGGATAGCCTACGAGCAGTACTTC.

V gene TRBV28 combines with J gene TRBJ2-7; 7 nucleotides match TRBD2. The CDR3 is 15 residues long. The junction had 8 bases not matched to a gene; V was cut back by 4 bases and J by 2 bases. Germline V lookup: CDR1 MDHEN, CDR2 SYDVKM. The chain's CDR3 is CASSSRAGVPYEQYF. For the CDR3, the DNA is TGTGCCAGCAGTTCCCGGGCGGGGGTTCCCTACGAGCAGTACTTC.

Here the CDR3 DNA reads TGTGCCTGGAGTGGGCAGGGAATTCAGAGGCAGTTCTTC. Encoded protein: CAWSGQGIQRQFF. The chain uses TRBV30 and TRBJ2-1; D perhaps matches TRBD1 (5 bases). This CDR3 has 13 amino acids. Between the trimmed V and J ends, which lost 1 base and 12 bases, there was a span of 16 bases. CDR1 and CDR2 from the germline V gene are GTSNPN and SVGIG (reference sequence).

This clone was found many times. The V gene is TRBV9, the J gene TRBJ2-7; TRBD1 aligns across 10 bases. The junction had 4 bases not matched to a gene; V was cut back by 3 bases and J by 1 base. The germline V gene has CDR1 SGDLS and CDR2 YYNGEE. This CDR3 is built from 15 residues. The CDR3 DNA is TGTGCCAGCAGCGAGGGACAGGGGTGGTCCTACGAGCAGTACTTC. This codes for CASSEGQGWSYEQYF.

The chain links TRBV4-1 to TRBJ2-5, with 7 bases lining up with TRBD2. Germline loops: CDR1 MGHRA, CDR2 YSYEKL. The CDR3 consists of 15 residues. The ends lost 1 base at V and 2 bases at J; junction bases unmatched: 4. CDR3 DNA sequence: TGCGCCAGCAGCCAAGGGGAAGCGGGGCAAGAGACCCAGTACTTC. As protein: CASSQGEAGQETQYF.

The rearrangement links TRBV7-9 to TRBJ1-4; D unresolved. V gave up 8 bases and J gave up 4 bases, with 14 bases separating them. The CDR3 is 14 amino acids. Germline V gene data show CDR1 as SEHNR and CDR2 as FQNEAQ (reference sequence). The CDR3 nucleotides read TGTGCCAGCGGCTCCCAGCGGGTTAATGAAAAACTGTTTTTT. This gives the protein CASGSQRVNEKLFF.